The source of this T cell receptor beta chain is a study of cytomegalovirus exposure and HLA in healthy donors. It was with 60 Vbeta and 13 Jbeta primers that the PCR ran. TCRdb's table, derived via immunoSEQ multiplex PCR, lists solely in-frame clones and lacks some. The sample lists around 150,000 clones, 75% to 90% seen once, with less than 2% in the top ten. The V end lost 0 bases, the J end lost 5 bases, and 6 bases lay between the germline ends. The CDR3 is 13 amino acids. Findings and limits, study-wide: An analysis that was carried out later associated approximately 17,000 TCR beta sequences with HLA alleles at 0.05 false discovery rate.

Concerning this clone itself: The antigen remains unidentified.

The sequenced sample consisted of PBMCs. This receptor was obtained from a middle-aged man in good health and CMV-seronegative. This sequence joins TRBV5-3 and TRBJ2-1; D gene unclear. TRBV5-3 is an ORF, with its function uncertain. The CDR3: CARSLVRHNEQFF. CDR3 sequence (DNA): TGTGCCAGAAGCTTGGTCAGGCACAATGAGCAGTTCTTC.